This paragraph covers one T cell receptor beta chain sequence. The antigen is not known. This sample was taken from a study of CD8 T cells in ankylosing spondylitis. Study-wide points: Past studies reported some motif variants in reactive arthritis synovial fluid and blood. Characteristic, it appeared, of ankylosing spondylitis blood was a TCR beta motif of about eight highly homologous variants. Researchers reportedly found disease-linked clones significantly enriched in matched ankylosing spondylitis synovial fluid.

Germline loops: CDR1 SGHRS, CDR2 YFSETQ. Trimming pared 0 bases from V and 4 bases from J, leaving 13 bases between. This CDR3 has 16 amino acids. Generation of TCR beta libraries employed quantitative 5'-RACE incorporating molecular barcodes. TCRdb called the 5' RACE reads again in MiXCR, with one record for every CDR3 protein. The table includes around 890,000 distinct CDR3 sequences, about 11% detected once. The receptor's source is a male donor with ankylosing spondylitis. Source material: blood, either unsorted or a sorted T cell fraction (not recorded which). The chain employs TRBV5-1 and TRBJ2-2; perhaps TRBD2 as D (5 bases). The CDR3: CASSLVPGGGTGELFF. The CDR3 DNA reads TGCGCCAGCAGCTTGGTACCCGGCGGAGGCACCGGGGAGCTGTTTTTT.